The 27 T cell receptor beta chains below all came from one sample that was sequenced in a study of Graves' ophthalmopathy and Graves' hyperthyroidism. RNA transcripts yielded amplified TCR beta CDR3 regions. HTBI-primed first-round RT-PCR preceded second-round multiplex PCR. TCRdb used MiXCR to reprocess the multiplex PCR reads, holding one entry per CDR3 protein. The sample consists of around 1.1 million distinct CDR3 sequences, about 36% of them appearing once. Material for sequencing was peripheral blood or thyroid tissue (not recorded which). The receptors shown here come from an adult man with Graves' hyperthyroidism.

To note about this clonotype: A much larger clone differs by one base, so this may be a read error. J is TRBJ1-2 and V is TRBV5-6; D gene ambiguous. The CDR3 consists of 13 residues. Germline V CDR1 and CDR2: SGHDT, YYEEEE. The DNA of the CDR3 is TGTGCCAGCATCTTGCGGCGGGCTGGTGGCTACACCTTC. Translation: CASILRRAGGYTF.

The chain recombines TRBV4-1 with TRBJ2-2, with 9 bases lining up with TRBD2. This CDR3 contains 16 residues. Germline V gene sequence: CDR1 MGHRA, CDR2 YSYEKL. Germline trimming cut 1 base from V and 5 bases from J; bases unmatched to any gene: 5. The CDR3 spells CASSQGAGGQTGELFF. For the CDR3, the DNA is TGCGCCAGCAGCCAAGGAGCGGGAGGACAGACCGGGGAGCTGTTTTTT.

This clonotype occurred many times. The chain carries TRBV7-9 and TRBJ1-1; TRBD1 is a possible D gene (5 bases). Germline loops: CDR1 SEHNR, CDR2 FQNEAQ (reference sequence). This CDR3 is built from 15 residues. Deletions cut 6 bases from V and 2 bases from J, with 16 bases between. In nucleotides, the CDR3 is TGTGCCAGCAGGGACAACGCGGGGGTAAACACTGAAGCTTTCTTT. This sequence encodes CASRDNAGVNTEAFF.

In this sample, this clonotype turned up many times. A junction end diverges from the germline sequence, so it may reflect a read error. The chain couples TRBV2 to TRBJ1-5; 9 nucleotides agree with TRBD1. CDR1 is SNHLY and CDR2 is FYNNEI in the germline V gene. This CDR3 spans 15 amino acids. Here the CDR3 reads CASREGTGSNQPQHF. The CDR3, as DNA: TGTGCCAGCAGGGAAGGGACAGGGAGCAATCAGCCCCAGCATTTT.

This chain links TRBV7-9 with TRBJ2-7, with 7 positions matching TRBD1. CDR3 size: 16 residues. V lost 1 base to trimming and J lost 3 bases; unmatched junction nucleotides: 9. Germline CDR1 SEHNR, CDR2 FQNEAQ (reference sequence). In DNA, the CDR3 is TGTGCCAGCAGCTTAGGGGCAGGGGGACGGAACTACGAGCAGTACTTC. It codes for CASSLGAGGRNYEQYF. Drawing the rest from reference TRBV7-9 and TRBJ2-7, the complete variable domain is DTGVSQNPRHKITKRGQNVTFRCDPISEHNRLYWYRQTLGQGPEFLTYFQNEAQLEKSRLLSDRFSAERPKGSFSTLEIQRTEQGDSAMYLCASSLGAGGRNYEQYFGPGTRLTVT.

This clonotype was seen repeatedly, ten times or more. CDR3 protein: CASSLALGKEDQPQHF. Here the CDR3 DNA reads TGTGCCAGCAGTTTAGCGCTGGGAAAGGAGGATCAGCCCCAGCATTTT. V usage is TRBV12-3 or TRBV12-4 and J usage is TRBJ1-5; D is unresolved. The CDR3 runs 16 residues. Trimming cost V 0 bases and J 5 bases, with 14 bases left between them.

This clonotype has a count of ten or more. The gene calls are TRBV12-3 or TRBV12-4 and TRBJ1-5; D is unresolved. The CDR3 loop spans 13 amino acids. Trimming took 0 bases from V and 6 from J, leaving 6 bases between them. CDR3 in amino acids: CASSLALRQPQHF. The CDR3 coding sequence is TGTGCCAGCAGTTTAGCGCTTCGTCAGCCCCAGCATTTT.

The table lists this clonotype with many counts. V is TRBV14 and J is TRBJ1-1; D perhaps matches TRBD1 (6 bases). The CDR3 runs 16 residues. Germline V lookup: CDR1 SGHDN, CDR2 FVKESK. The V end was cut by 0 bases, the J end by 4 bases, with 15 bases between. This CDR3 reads CASSQDWAGEGTEAFF. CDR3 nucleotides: TGTGCCAGCAGCCAAGATTGGGCAGGGGAGGGCACTGAAGCTTTCTTT.

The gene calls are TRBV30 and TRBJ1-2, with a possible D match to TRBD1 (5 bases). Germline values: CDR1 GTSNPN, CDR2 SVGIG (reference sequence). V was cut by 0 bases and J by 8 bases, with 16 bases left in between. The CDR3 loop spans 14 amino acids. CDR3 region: CAWSVVSRGGGYTF. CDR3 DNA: TGTGCCTGGAGTGTCGTCAGCCGCGGGGGGGGCTACACCTTC.

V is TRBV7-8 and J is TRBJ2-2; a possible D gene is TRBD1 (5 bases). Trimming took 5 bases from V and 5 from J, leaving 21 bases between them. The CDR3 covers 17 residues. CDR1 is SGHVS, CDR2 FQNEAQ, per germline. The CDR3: CASSSFGGAGRTGELFF. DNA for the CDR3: TGTGCCAGCAGCAGCTTCGGTGGGGCAGGGCGAACCGGGGAGCTGTTTTTT. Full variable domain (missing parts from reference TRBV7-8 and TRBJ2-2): GAGVSQSPRYKVAKRGQDVALRCDPISGHVSLFWYQQALGQGPEFLTYFQNEAQLDKSGLPSDRFFAERPEGSVSTLKIQRTQQEDSAVYLCASSSFGGAGRTGELFFGEGSRLTVL.

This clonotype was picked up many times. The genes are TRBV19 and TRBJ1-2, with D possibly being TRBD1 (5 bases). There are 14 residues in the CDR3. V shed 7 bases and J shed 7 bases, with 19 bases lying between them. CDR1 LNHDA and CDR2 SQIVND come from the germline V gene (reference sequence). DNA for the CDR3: TGTGCCAGTAACCGGGACCCAGGCGATTTTGGCTACACCTTC. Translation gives CASNRDPGDFGYTF.

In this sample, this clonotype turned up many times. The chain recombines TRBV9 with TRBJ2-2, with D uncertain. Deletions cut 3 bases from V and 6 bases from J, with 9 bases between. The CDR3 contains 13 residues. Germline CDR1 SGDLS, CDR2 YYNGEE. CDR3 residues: CASSDSGSGELFF. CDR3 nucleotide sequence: TGTGCCAGCAGCGACTCGGGTTCCGGGGAGCTGTTTTTT.

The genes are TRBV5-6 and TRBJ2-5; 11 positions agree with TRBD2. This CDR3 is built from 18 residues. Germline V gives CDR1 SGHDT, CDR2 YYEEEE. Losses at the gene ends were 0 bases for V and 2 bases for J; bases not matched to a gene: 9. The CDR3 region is CASSLAPLAGGWQETQYF. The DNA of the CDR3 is TGTGCCAGCAGCTTGGCCCCCTTAGCGGGGGGGTGGCAAGAGACCCAGTACTTC.

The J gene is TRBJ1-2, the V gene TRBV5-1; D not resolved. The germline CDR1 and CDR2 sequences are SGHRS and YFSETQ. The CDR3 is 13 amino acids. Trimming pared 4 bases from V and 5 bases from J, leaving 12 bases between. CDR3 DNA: TGCGCCAGCAGCCCGGACGCTTCTTATGGCTACACCTTC. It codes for CASSPDASYGYTF.

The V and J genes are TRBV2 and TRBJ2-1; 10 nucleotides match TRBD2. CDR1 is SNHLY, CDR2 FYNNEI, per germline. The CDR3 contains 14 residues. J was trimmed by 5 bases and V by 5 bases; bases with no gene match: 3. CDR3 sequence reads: CASSLLAGNNEQFF. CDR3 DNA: TGTGCCAGCAGTTTACTAGCGGGGAACAATGAGCAGTTCTTC. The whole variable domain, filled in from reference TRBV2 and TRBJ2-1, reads EPEVTQTPSHQVTQMGQEVILRCVPISNHLYFYWYRQILGQKVEFLVSFYNNEISEKSEIFDDQFSVERPDGSNFTLKIRSTKLEDSAMYFCASSLLAGNNEQFFGPGTRLTVL.

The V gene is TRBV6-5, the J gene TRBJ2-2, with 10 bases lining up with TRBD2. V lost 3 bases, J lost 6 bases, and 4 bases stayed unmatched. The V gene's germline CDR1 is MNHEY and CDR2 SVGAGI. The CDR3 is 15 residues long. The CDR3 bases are TGTGCCAGCAGTTATAGGACTAGCGGTGCCGGGGAGCTGTTTTTT. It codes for CASSYRTSGAGELFF.

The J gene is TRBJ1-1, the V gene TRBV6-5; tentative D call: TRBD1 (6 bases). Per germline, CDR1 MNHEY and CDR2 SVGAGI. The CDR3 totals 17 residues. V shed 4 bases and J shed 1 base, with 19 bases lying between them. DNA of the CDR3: TGTGCCAGCAGTTCAACCCCGGCGGGACACCCGAACACTGAAGCTTTCTTT. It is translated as CASSSTPAGHPNTEAFF.

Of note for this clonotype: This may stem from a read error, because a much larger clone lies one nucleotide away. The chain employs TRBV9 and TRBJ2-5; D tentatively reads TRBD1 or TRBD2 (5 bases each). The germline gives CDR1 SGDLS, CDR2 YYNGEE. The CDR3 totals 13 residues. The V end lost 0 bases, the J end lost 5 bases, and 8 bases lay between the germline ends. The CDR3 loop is CASSVGGCETQYF. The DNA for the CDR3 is TGTGCCAGCAGCGTAGGGGGGTGTGAGACCCAGTACTTC. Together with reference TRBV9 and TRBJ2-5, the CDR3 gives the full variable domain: DSGVTQTPKHLITATGQRVTLRCSPRSGDLSVYWYQQSLDQGLQFLIQYYNGEERAKGNILERFSAQQFPDLHSELNLSSLELGDSALYFCASSVGGCETQYFGPGTRLLVL.

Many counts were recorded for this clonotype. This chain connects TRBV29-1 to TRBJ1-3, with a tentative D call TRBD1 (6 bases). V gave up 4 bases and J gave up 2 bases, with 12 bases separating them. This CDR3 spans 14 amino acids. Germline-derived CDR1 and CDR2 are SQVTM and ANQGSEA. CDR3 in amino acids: CSVAGQSPGNTIYF. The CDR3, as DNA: TGCAGCGTTGCAGGACAGTCACCTGGAAACACCATATATTTT.

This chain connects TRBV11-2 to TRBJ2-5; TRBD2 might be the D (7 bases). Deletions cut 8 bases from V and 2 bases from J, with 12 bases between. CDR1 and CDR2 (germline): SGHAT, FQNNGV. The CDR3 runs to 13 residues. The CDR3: CASEAGAQETQYF. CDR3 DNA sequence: TGTGCCAGCGAGGCGGGGGCACAAGAGACCCAGTACTTC.

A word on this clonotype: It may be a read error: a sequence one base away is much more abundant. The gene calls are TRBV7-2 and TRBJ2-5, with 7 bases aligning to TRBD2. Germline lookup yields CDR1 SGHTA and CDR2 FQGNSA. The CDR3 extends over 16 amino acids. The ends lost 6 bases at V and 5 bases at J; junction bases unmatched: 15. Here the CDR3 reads CASSWVGLAVRETQYF. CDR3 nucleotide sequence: TGTGCCAGCAGTTGGGTTGGGCTAGCGGTCCGGGAGACCCAGTACTTC.

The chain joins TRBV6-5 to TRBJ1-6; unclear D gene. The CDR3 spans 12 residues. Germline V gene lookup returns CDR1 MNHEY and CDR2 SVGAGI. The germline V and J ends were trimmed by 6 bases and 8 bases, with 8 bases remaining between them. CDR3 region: CASSYEYSPLHF. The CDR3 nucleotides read TGTGCCAGCAGCTACGAGTATTCACCCCTCCACTTT.

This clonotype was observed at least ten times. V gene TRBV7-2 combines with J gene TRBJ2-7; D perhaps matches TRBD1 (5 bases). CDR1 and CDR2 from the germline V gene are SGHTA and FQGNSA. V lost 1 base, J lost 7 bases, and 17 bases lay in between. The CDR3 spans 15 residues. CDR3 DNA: TGTGCCAGCAGCTTAGGCCCAGGGAAGCAAGGGGAGCAGTACTTC. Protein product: CASSLGPGKQGEQYF.

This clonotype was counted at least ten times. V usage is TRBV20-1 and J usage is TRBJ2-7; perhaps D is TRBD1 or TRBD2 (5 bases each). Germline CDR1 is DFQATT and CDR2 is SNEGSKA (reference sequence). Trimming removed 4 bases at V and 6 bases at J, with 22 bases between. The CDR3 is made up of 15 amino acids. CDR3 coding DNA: TGCAGTGCTAATTTACGGGGCAGGGAAAGAGGCGAGCAGTACTTC. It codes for CSANLRGRERGEQYF.

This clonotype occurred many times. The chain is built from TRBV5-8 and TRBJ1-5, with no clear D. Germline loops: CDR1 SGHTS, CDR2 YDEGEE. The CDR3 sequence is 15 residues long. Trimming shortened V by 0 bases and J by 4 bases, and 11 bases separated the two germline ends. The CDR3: CASSLVKGMNQPQHF. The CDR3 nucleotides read TGTGCCAGCAGCTTGGTCAAGGGAATGAATCAGCCCCAGCATTTT.

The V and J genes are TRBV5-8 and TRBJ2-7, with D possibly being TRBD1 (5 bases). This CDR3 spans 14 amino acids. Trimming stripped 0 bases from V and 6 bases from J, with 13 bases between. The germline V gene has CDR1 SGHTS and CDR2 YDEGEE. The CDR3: CASSLEPGRLEQYF. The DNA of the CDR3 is TGTGCCAGCAGCTTGGAACCAGGGCGGCTCGAGCAGTACTTC.

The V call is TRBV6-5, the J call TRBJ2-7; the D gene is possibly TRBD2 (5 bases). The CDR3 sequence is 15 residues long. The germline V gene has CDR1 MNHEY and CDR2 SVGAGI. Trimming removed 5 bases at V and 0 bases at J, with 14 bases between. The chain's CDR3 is CASSERGDSSYEQYF. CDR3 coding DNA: TGTGCCAGCAGTGAACGGGGTGATAGCTCCTACGAGCAGTACTTC.